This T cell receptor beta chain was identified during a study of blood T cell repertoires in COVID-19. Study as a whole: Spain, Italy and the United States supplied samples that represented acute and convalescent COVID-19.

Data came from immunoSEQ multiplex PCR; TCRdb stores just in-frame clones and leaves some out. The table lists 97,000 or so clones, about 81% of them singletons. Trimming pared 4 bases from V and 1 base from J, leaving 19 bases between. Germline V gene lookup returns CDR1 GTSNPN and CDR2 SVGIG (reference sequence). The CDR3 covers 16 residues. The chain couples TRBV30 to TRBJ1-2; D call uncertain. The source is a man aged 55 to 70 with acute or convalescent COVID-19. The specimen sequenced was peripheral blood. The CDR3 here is CAWKSPSSGHNYGYTF. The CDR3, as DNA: TGTGCCTGGAAAAGCCCCTCCAGCGGCCATAACTATGGCTACACCTTC.